This entry lists 12 T cell receptor beta chains sequenced from one sample in a study of cytomegalovirus exposure and HLA in healthy donors listed by TCRdb under 2017. The library relied on the immunoSEQ multiplex PCR assay. The multiplex PCR relied on a mix of 60 forward primers for TCR Vbeta segments and 13 reverse primers for TCR Jbeta segments. Held by TCRdb, this immuneACCESS table contains in-frame sequences only and omits some clones. Under half of the omission traces to an unresolved V gene where checked; the cause of the rest is unknown. The table for this sample lists some 210,000 clones; around 73% of them were counted only once. Over 2% of the sample lies in the top ten. Sequenced material: PBMCs. These receptors came from a woman under 40 in good health and CMV-seropositive.

The count of this clone is one. The rearrangement joins TRBV18 to TRBJ1-1; tentatively, D is TRBD1 (5 bases). This CDR3 has 18 residues. CDR1 and CDR2 from the germline V gene are KGHSH and LQKENI. The V end was cut by 4 bases, the J end by 3 bases, with 24 bases between. CDR3 coding DNA: TGTGCCAGCTCACACCGACAGAAAGTACGAGATGAGGACACTGAAGCTTTCTTT. Translation gives CASSHRQKVRDEDTEAFF.

The V and J genes are TRBV5-1 and TRBJ2-3; a weak D match, TRBD2 (6 bases). CDR1 is SGHRS and CDR2 is YFSETQ in the germline V gene. CDR3 length: 16 amino acids. With 4 bases removed from V and 2 bases from J, the gap between germline ends came to 17 bases. DNA of the CDR3: TGCGCCAGCAGCCCAGGGACTTCGACCCTCACAGATACGCAGTATTTT. Translating it yields CASSPGTSTLTDTQYF. Drawing the rest from reference TRBV5-1 and TRBJ2-3, the complete variable domain is KAGVTQTPRYLIKTRGQQVTLSCSPISGHRSVSWYQQTPGQGLQFLFEYFSETQRNKGNFPGRFSGRQFSNSRSEMNVSTLELGDSALYLCASSPGTSTLTDTQYFGPGTRLTVL.

The V gene is TRBV7-2, the J gene TRBJ1-2; D is undetermined. The CDR3 is 14 amino acids. V gave up 6 bases and J gave up 4 bases, with 15 bases separating them. Germline V gene sequence: CDR1 SGHTA, CDR2 FQGNSA. For the CDR3, the DNA is TGTGCCAGCAGTTCAAACCGCGGGCCCTATGGCTACACCTTC. Its translation is CASSSNRGPYGYTF.

The table lists this clone with a few counts. This chain connects TRBV7-2 to TRBJ2-1, with D possibly being TRBD1 (6 bases). Trimming removed 5 bases from V and 9 bases from J, with 20 bases in between. The germline gives CDR1 SGHTA, CDR2 FQGNSA. The CDR3 runs to 15 residues. The CDR3 loop is CASSPRGSGWIEQFF. The DNA of the CDR3 is TGTGCCAGCAGCCCGAGGGGGTCAGGGTGGATTGAGCAGTTCTTC.

This clone was picked up a small number of times. V and J are TRBV5-1 and TRBJ2-5; the D is unclear. The DNA matches TRBJ2-7 better at its end, which makes the J call doubtful. This CDR3 has 16 residues. Germline CDR1 is SGHRS and CDR2 is YFSETQ. The CDR3 reads CASSLNTAVRNYEQYF. For the CDR3, the DNA is TGCGCCAGCAGCTTGAATACCGCTGTGAGGAACTACGAGCAGTACTTC.

CDR3 amino acids: CASIGYSGIYPYEQYF. Written as DNA, the CDR3 is TGTGCCAGCATTGGCTACAGCGGCATCTATCCCTACGAGCAGTACTTC. This rearrangement joins TRBV28 to TRBJ2-7; D might be TRBD2 (5 bases). The CDR3 runs to 16 residues. V shed 7 bases and J shed 2 bases, with 21 bases lying between them. Germline CDR1 reads MDHEN; CDR2 reads SYDVKM. Combining the CDR3 with reference TRBV28 and TRBJ2-7 gives the whole variable domain DVKVTQSSRYLVKRTGEKVFLECVQDMDHENMFWYRQDPGLGLRLIYFSYDVKMKEKGDIPEGYSVSREKKERFSLILESASTNQTSMYLCASIGYSGIYPYEQYFGPGTRLTVT.

J is TRBJ2-2 and V is TRBV12-5; D not certain. Germline values: CDR1 LGHNT, CDR2 FRNRAP. Trimming cost V 0 bases and J 4 bases, with 9 bases left between them. The CDR3 runs to 15 residues. In nucleotides, the CDR3 is TGTGCTAGTGGTTTGGTAACGGGTGTCACCGGGGAGCTGTTTTTT. Translating it yields CASGLVTGVTGELFF.

CDR3 bases: TGTGCCAGCAGCTTACTGACGAGGAGCACAGATACGCAGTATTTT. As protein: CASSLLTRSTDTQYF. V is TRBV5-6 and J is TRBJ2-3; D ambiguous. This CDR3 comprises 15 residues. Trimming took off 2 bases at V and 0 bases at J, with 10 bases between the two ends. Germline assignment: CDR1 SGHDT and CDR2 YYEEEE. The entire variable domain, with the rest obtained from reference TRBV5-6 and TRBJ2-3, is as follows: DAGVTQSPTHLIKTRGQQVTLRCSPKSGHDTVSWYQQALGQGPQFIFQYYEEEERQRGNFPDRFSGHQFPNYSSELNVNALLLGDSALYLCASSLLTRSTDTQYFGPGTRLTVL.

This clone was seen a single time. The chain links TRBV18 to TRBJ1-5, with TRBD1 matching 8 bases. Germline loops: CDR1 KGHSH, CDR2 LQKENI. After removal of 3 bases from V and 4 bases from J, the junction contained 2 bases not matched to a gene. This CDR3 contains 14 residues. The CDR3 loop reads CASSPGQENQPQHF. CDR3 nucleotide sequence: TGTGCCAGCTCACCGGGACAGGAGAATCAGCCCCAGCATTTT.

The CDR3 DNA sequence: TGTGCCAGCAGCCGAGGGACAGTGGGTGAAAAACTGTTTTTT. Protein product: CASSRGTVGEKLFF. The chain carries TRBV7-9 and TRBJ1-4, with TRBD1 identical over 7 bases. This CDR3 has 14 amino acids. With 5 bases clipped from V and 7 bases from J, the junction kept 7 bases outside the gene matches. Germline CDR1 SEHNR, CDR2 FQNEAQ (reference sequence).

This clone has a single count. V gene TRBV5-1 combines with J gene TRBJ2-1, with 15 bases matching TRBD2. The CDR3 covers 15 residues. V lost 4 bases, J lost 6 bases, and 2 bases stayed unmatched. CDR1 is SGHRS and CDR2 is YFSETQ in the germline V gene. CDR3 loop: CASSAGLAGGNEQFF. For the CDR3, the DNA is TGCGCCAGCAGCGCGGGACTAGCGGGAGGCAATGAGCAGTTCTTC.

This clone has more than one count but fewer than ten. The rearrangement links TRBV27 to TRBJ2-7; D ambiguous. Trimming stripped 2 bases from V and 2 bases from J, with 13 bases between. The germline V gene has CDR1 MNHEY and CDR2 SMNVEV (reference sequence). The CDR3 has 15 residues. DNA for the CDR3: TGTGCCAGCAGTTTAAAGGCAGGTCCTACCTACGAGCAGTACTTC. Residues: CASSLKAGPTYEQYF.